Listed here are 32 T cell receptor beta chains from one sample, sequenced in a study of brain T cells in children with intractable seizures. Indicated time point: blood from clinic visit 5 months post-surgery; TSC patient then seizure free. The data were produced by immunoSEQ multiplex PCR, yet TCRdb's version contains in-frame clones alone and is incomplete. The sample records hundreds of thousands of clones, over 90% being singletons. The source was peripheral blood, collected 5 to 6 months after surgery. These receptor sequences come from a boy under three years old with tuberous sclerosis and intractable seizures.

J is TRBJ1-5 and V is TRBV6-6; TRBD1 is a possible D gene (5 bases). Germline CDR1 and CDR2: MNHNY and SVGAGI (reference sequence). V was pared by 6 bases and J by 5 bases, with 14 bases between. The CDR3 totals 14 residues. The chain's CDR3 is CASRYDSAHQPQHF. The CDR3 DNA reads as TGTGCCAGCAGATATGACAGTGCCCATCAGCCCCAGCATTTT.

The CDR3, as DNA: TGTGCCAGCAGTTCAGGGGGCGCGGACTATGGCTACACCTTC. Protein sequence: CASSSGGADYGYTF. The V call is TRBV28, the J call TRBJ1-2; TRBD1 aligns across 8 bases. Germline assignment: CDR1 MDHEN and CDR2 SYDVKM. V was clipped by 4 bases and J by 3 bases; unmatched bases: 4. The CDR3 is 14 amino acids.

This sequence joins TRBV30 and TRBJ1-1; 8 bases fit TRBD1. V dropped 4 bases and J dropped 6; count of bases not matched to a gene: 4. There are 12 residues in the CDR3. Germline V gives CDR1 GTSNPN, CDR2 SVGIG (reference sequence). The CDR3, as DNA: TGTGCCTGGACCCAGGGGGCGGCTGAAGCTTTCTTT. Its translation: CAWTQGAAEAFF.

This sequence joins TRBV20-1 and TRBJ1-2; D might be TRBD1 (5 bases). Germline CDR1 and CDR2: DFQATT and SNEGSKA (reference sequence). The ends were cut back, 3 bases at V and 7 bases at J, with 9 bases in the middle. This CDR3 spans 11 amino acids. CDR3 sequence (DNA): TGCAGTGCTAGCGGGACTGGTGGCTACACCTTC. It codes for CSASGTGGYTF.

This clone was counted once. The rearrangement links TRBV7-6 to TRBJ2-7; 7 bases align to TRBD2. Germline V gene sequence: CDR1 SGHVS, CDR2 FNYEAQ. V trimming: 5 bases; J trimming: 2 bases; junction bases outside the gene matches: 6. The CDR3 is made up of 14 amino acids. In nucleotides, the CDR3 is TGTGCCAGCAGCCCGCTAGCGGAGGCCTACGAGCAGTACTTC. It codes for CASSPLAEAYEQYF. The full variable domain, completed using reference TRBV7-6 and TRBJ2-7, is GAGVSQSPRYKVTKRGQDVALRCDPISGHVSLYWYRQALGQGPEFLTYFNYEAQQDKSGLPNDRFSAERPEGSISTLTIQRTEQRDSAMYRCASSPLAEAYEQYFGPGTRLTVT.

This clone has more than one count but fewer than ten. The V call is TRBV6-5, the J call TRBJ2-7, with D unresolved. The germline V gene encodes CDR1 MNHEY and CDR2 SVGAGI. Trimming left V 6 bases short and J 0 bases short, with 15 bases between. The CDR3 consists of 15 residues. The CDR3 loop reads CASRALQATSYEQYF. The CDR3 DNA sequence: TGTGCCAGCAGGGCTTTGCAGGCAACCTCCTACGAGCAGTACTTC.

The chain employs TRBV6-5 and TRBJ2-1; possibly TRBD1 for D (5 bases). V lost 2 bases, J lost 3 bases, and 14 bases lay in between. The CDR3 length is 16 residues. Germline V gives CDR1 MNHEY, CDR2 SVGAGI. CDR3 nucleotides: TGTGCCAGCAGTTACCCAGGGCCGCTGGGCTACAATGAGCAGTTCTTC. This translates into CASSYPGPLGYNEQFF.

The chain carries TRBV6-4 and TRBJ2-6, with 8 positions matching TRBD1. Germline V lookup: CDR1 MRHNA, CDR2 SNTAGT. V gave up 3 bases and J gave up 0 bases; unmatched junction bases: 7. The CDR3 is 18 amino acids. Here the CDR3 reads CASSETWGQVSGANVLTF. The CDR3 bases are TGTGCCAGCAGTGAGACGTGGGGACAGGTCTCTGGGGCCAACGTCCTGACTTTC.

The chain couples TRBV3-1 (or the pseudogene TRBV3-2) to TRBJ1-2; no definite D call. This CDR3 has 11 residues. With 1 base removed from V and 8 bases from J, the gap between germline ends came to 5 bases. Per the germline V gene, CDR1 is LGHDT and CDR2 is YNNKEL (reference sequence). The CDR3 here is CASSQGRGYTF. The CDR3 nucleotides read TGTGCCAGCAGCCAAGGGAGGGGCTACACCTTC.

In DNA, the CDR3 is TGTGCCAGCAGCCAAAGACTCAGGGGCAGGGCATCAGTACAGCCCCAGCATTTT. It yields the protein CASSQRLRGRASVQPQHF. V and J are TRBV7-2 and TRBJ1-5, with D maybe TRBD1 (6 bases). CDR3 length: 18 residues. Looked up from germline, CDR1 is SGHTA and CDR2 is FQGNSA. V was pared by 5 bases and J by 7 bases, with 27 bases between. The full variable domain, with the rest looked up from reference TRBV7-2 and TRBJ1-5, is GAGVSQSPSNKVTEKGKDVELRCDPISGHTALYWYRQSLGQGLEFLIYFQGNSAPDKSGLPSDRFSAERTGGSVSTLTIQRTQQEDSAVYLCASSQRLRGRASVQPQHFGDGTRLSIL.

The V call is TRBV5-5, the J call TRBJ1-6; 9 nucleotides agree with TRBD1. The CDR3 sequence is 17 residues long. The V gene's germline CDR1 is SGHKS and CDR2 YYEKEE (reference sequence). The junction had 10 bases not matched to a gene; V was cut back by 3 bases and J by 6 bases. DNA of the CDR3: TGTGCCAGCAGCTCGGGGACAGGGACCACGCCTAATTCACCCCTCCACTTT. Translation: CASSSGTGTTPNSPLHF.

Of note for this clone: This CDR3 is also generated by other DNA sequences in the sample. This chain uses TRBV6-5 with TRBJ2-7; D not certain. With 8 bases removed from V and 4 bases from J, the gap between germline ends came to 6 bases. The CDR3 consists of 10 residues. Per the germline V gene, CDR1 is MNHEY and CDR2 is SVGAGI. In DNA, the CDR3 is TGTGCCAGCGGGTCATACGAGCAGTACTTC. Its translation: CASGSYEQYF.

The gene calls are TRBV5-1 and TRBJ1-2; 8 nucleotides align to TRBD1. The germline CDR1 and CDR2 sequences are SGHRS and YFSETQ. The length of the CDR3 is 14 residues. Trimming took 4 bases from V and 7 from J; bases not matched to a gene: 9. The DNA of the CDR3 is TGCGCCAGCAGCCAGGGACAGGACCCCCCTGGCTACACCTTC. This translates into CASSQGQDPPGYTF.

The V and J genes are TRBV7-2 and TRBJ2-1, with 11 positions matching TRBD2. There are 13 residues in the CDR3. The V segment lost 4 bases and the J segment 7 bases; nucleotides outside the gene matches: 0. Per the germline V gene, CDR1 is SGHTA and CDR2 is FQGNSA. CDR3 region: CASSWTSGNEQFF. CDR3 coding DNA: TGTGCCAGCAGCTGGACTAGCGGGAATGAGCAGTTCTTC.

The chain employs TRBV5-1 and TRBJ1-1; weak D call: TRBD1 (6 bases). CDR3 length: 15 amino acids. Germline CDR1 SGHRS, CDR2 YFSETQ. V lost 4 bases to trimming and J lost 6 bases, with 19 bases between them. The CDR3 coding sequence is TGCGCCAGCAGCCTACCGGACAGAGAGTTTGCTGAAGCTTTCTTT. It encodes CASSLPDREFAEAFF.

The rearrangement links TRBV3-1 (or the pseudogene TRBV3-2) to TRBJ2-5, with TRBD2 as a possible D gene (5 bases). Germline lookup yields CDR1 LGHDT and CDR2 YNNKEL (reference sequence). V dropped 0 bases and J dropped 13 bases, with 18 bases sitting between them. The CDR3 runs 14 residues. The CDR3 reads CASSQDGSTGILYF. The CDR3 DNA follows: TGTGCCAGCAGCCAAGATGGGTCTACGGGGATTCTGTACTTC.

V is TRBV9 and J is TRBJ1-6, with D uncertain. V lost 0 bases and J 7 bases, leaving 14 bases between the germline ends. This CDR3 contains 16 residues. CDR1 is SGDLS, CDR2 YYNGEE, per germline. The CDR3 DNA is TGTGCCAGCAGCGTAGCCCCCGAACGACCAAATTCACCCCTCCACTTT. Residues: CASSVAPERPNSPLHF.

The sample holds a few counts of this clone. The rearrangement links TRBV2 to TRBJ1-5; D is ambiguous. This CDR3 comprises 13 residues. Per the germline V gene, CDR1 is SNHLY and CDR2 is FYNNEI. The V gene lost 4 bases and the J gene lost 5 bases, with 9 bases spanning the gap. The CDR3, as DNA: TGTGCCAGCAGTGCTTTACGGGATCAGCCCCAGCATTTT. This translates into CASSALRDQPQHF.

In this sample, this clone turned up once. The chain has TRBV5-5 and TRBJ1-2; weak D call: TRBD1 (5 bases). Trimming left V 6 bases short and J 8 bases short, with 20 bases between. The germline V gene has CDR1 SGHKS and CDR2 YYEKEE (reference sequence). The CDR3 length is 14 residues. This CDR3 is CASILSPRAGGYTF. Written as DNA, the CDR3 is TGTGCCAGCATACTCAGTCCCAGGGCTGGCGGCTACACCTTC.

This chain links TRBV6-6 with TRBJ2-1, with TRBD2 matching over 12 bases. J lost 4 bases, V lost 7 bases, and 8 bases had no gene match. This CDR3 region has 16 residues. Germline values: CDR1 MNHNY, CDR2 SVGAGI (reference sequence). The CDR3 is CASIRLTSGSYNEQFF. CDR3 in DNA: TGTGCCAGCATTCGCCTGACTAGCGGGAGTTACAATGAGCAGTTCTTC.

V gene TRBV18 combines with J gene TRBJ2-2; TRBD1 might be the D (6 bases). Germline loops: CDR1 KGHSH, CDR2 LQKENI. Trimming took 0 bases from V and 2 from J, leaving 7 bases between them. The CDR3 sequence is 15 residues long. Here the CDR3 reads CASSPPGGNTGELFF. The CDR3 nucleotides are TGTGCCAGCTCACCACCAGGGGGAAACACCGGGGAGCTGTTTTTT.

The J gene is TRBJ1-1, the V gene TRBV28; D remains ambiguous. V was clipped by 6 bases and J by 1 base, with 12 bases between them. The CDR3 is made up of 14 amino acids. CDR1 is MDHEN and CDR2 is SYDVKM in the germline V gene. As DNA, the CDR3 is TGTGCCAGCAGGATGCAGGAGAAGAACACTGAAGCTTTCTTT. Translating gives CASRMQEKNTEAFF.

The chain links TRBV2 to TRBJ2-1; no reliable D call. The CDR3 spans 12 residues. Trimming took 6 bases from V and 3 from J, leaving 6 bases between them. The germline CDR1 and CDR2 sequences are SNHLY and FYNNEI. This chain's CDR3 is CASRTYYNEQFF. The CDR3, as DNA: TGTGCCAGCAGAACCTACTACAATGAGCAGTTCTTC.

This chain joins TRBV3-1 (or the pseudogene TRBV3-2) and TRBJ1-1; no definite D call. This CDR3 spans 15 amino acids. V was trimmed by 0 bases and J by 3 bases, leaving 11 bases between them. The germline CDR1 and CDR2 sequences are LGHDT and YNNKEL (reference sequence). CDR3 in amino acids: CASSQDSGSYTEAFF. The CDR3 region has the DNA TGTGCCAGCAGCCAAGATAGCGGATCTTACACTGAAGCTTTCTTT.

V and J are TRBV9 and TRBJ2-2; no clear D. Trimming stripped 4 bases from V and 0 bases from J, with 10 bases between. This CDR3 has 15 residues. The germline V gene encodes CDR1 SGDLS and CDR2 YYNGEE. The CDR3, as DNA: TGTGCCAGCAGCCCCCGACTGGCGAACACCGGGGAGCTGTTTTTT. Its protein is CASSPRLANTGELFF.

Turning to this clone: Other nucleotide sequences in the sample specify the same CDR3. The J gene is TRBJ2-1, the V gene TRBV6-5; no reliable D call. Germline loops: CDR1 MNHEY, CDR2 SVGAGI. Trimming stripped 4 bases from V and 2 bases from J, with 3 bases between. This CDR3 has 12 amino acids. DNA of the CDR3: TGTGCCAGCAGTTCCACCTACAATGAGCAGTTCTTC. This sequence encodes CASSSTYNEQFF.

This clone is a singleton in its sample. The chain combines TRBV3-1 (or the pseudogene TRBV3-2) with TRBJ1-1; D call uncertain. This CDR3 region has 15 residues. Germline loops: CDR1 LGHDT, CDR2 YNNKEL (reference sequence). V shed 4 bases and J shed 1 base, with 13 bases lying between them. The CDR3 is CASSPNHVENTEAFF. For the CDR3, the DNA is TGTGCCAGCAGCCCCAATCACGTGGAGAACACTGAAGCTTTCTTT.

The chain combines TRBV7-9 with TRBJ2-7, with TRBD1 matching 9 bases. V gave up 5 bases and J gave up 0 bases; unmatched junction bases: 5. The germline V gene encodes CDR1 SEHNR and CDR2 FQNEAQ (reference sequence). The CDR3 is made up of 15 amino acids. CDR3 protein: CASSPGQGSSYEQYF. In DNA form, the CDR3 reads TGTGCCAGCAGCCCTGGACAGGGGTCCTCCTACGAGCAGTACTTC.

CDR3 sequence reads: CASSLTFNPGLGFTDTQYF. CDR3 nucleotide sequence: TGTGCCAGCAGTTTAACCTTTAACCCGGGACTAGGTTTTACAGATACGCAGTATTTT. The V and J genes are TRBV27 and TRBJ2-3; TRBD2 aligns across 8 bases. Trimming cost V 2 bases and J 3 bases; bases outside gene matches: 16. Germline CDR1 and CDR2: MNHEY and SMNVEV (reference sequence). This CDR3 spans 19 amino acids.

This clone has a single count. The chain has TRBV6-5 and TRBJ2-1, with TRBD2 matching over 8 bases. Germline trimming cut 2 bases from V and 15 bases from J; bases unmatched to any gene: 6. CDR3 length: 12 residues. Germline V gene data show CDR1 as MNHEY and CDR2 as SVGAGI. In DNA, the CDR3 is TGTGCCAGCAGTTACGGTGGCGGGAGGCCGTTCTTC. This codes for CASSYGGGRPFF.

The rearrangement uses TRBV11-3 and TRBJ1-2, with no clear D. The germline CDR1 and CDR2 sequences are SGHNT and YENEEA. V was cut by 3 bases and J by 5 bases, with 10 bases left in between. CDR3 length equals 13 residues. The CDR3 DNA is TGTGCCAGCAGCTTTTTAGGATCTTATGGCTACACCTTC. Translation: CASSFLGSYGYTF. Supplemented by reference TRBV11-3 and TRBJ1-2, the full variable domain reads EAGVVQSPRYKIIEKKQPVAFWCNPISGHNTLYWYLQNLGQGPELLIRYENEEAVDDSQLPKDRFSAERLKGVDSTLKIQPAELGDSAVYLCASSFLGSYGYTFGSGTRLTVV.

V gene TRBV5-1 combines with J gene TRBJ2-1; TRBD2 agrees at 10 bases. Germline-derived CDR1 and CDR2 are SGHRS and YFSETQ. CDR3 length: 16 residues. V lost 4 bases to trimming and J lost 8 bases; unmatched junction nucleotides: 12. DNA of the CDR3: TGCGCCAGCAGCCTTCTAGCGGGAGCGCCAGGGGATGAGCAGTTCTTC. It yields the protein CASSLLAGAPGDEQFF. Full variable domain (missing parts from reference TRBV5-1 and TRBJ2-1): KAGVTQTPRYLIKTRGQQVTLSCSPISGHRSVSWYQQTPGQGLQFLFEYFSETQRNKGNFPGRFSGRQFSNSRSEMNVSTLELGDSALYLCASSLLAGAPGDEQFFGPGTRLTVL.